This T cell receptor (beta chain) was captured in a study of blood T cell repertoires in COVID-19. Study-wide background: Italy, Spain and the United States were the sources of the convalescent and acute COVID-19 samples. T cells, B-cell-depleted T cells, or PBMCs supplied cDNA or gDNA.

The V gene end was trimmed by 0 bases and the J gene end by 6 bases; junction bases not matched to a gene: 1. Germline V gene data show CDR1 as SGDLS and CDR2 as YYNGEE. This CDR3 has 14 amino acids. Authors' processing steps: Using reference gene primer amplification, nucleated cell counts were estimated. Using immunoSEQ multiplex PCR, the repertoire was profiled, and TCRdb retains in-frame clones only, with some absent. V, J and clone size are those of that table, while D and trimming were read from the DNA. The sample consists of 73,000 or so clones, roughly 70% of them appearing once. V is TRBV9 and J is TRBJ2-2; TRBD1 agrees at 8 bases. This clonotype was sampled from a man aged 55 to 70 with acute or convalescent COVID-19. The sequencing input was peripheral blood. The CDR3 nucleotides are TGTGCCAGCAGCGTAGGACAGGGGCCCGGGGAGCTGTTTTTT. Protein: CASSVGQGPGELFF.